This T cell receptor beta chain was identified in a study of OX40 agonist ivuxolimab in advanced cancers. The table came from immunoSEQ multiplex PCR; TCRdb's copy has only in-frame clones and leaves some out. Here the sample spans some 28,000 clones, about 80% being singletons. The CDR3 sequence is 12 residues long. V dropped 3 bases and J dropped 4 bases, with 6 bases sitting between them. Germline CDR1 MNHNS, CDR2 SASEGT. The sample here was CD4+ or CD8+ T cells sorted from blood, taken in a trial of the OX40 agonist ivuxolimab. The rearrangement uses TRBV6-1 and TRBJ1-2, with D uncertain. The receptor was isolated from an adult with an advanced solid tumor such as melanoma, head and neck, liver or kidney cancer. The CDR3: CASSDRLYGYTF. The DNA for the CDR3 is TGTGCCAGCAGTGACAGGCTCTATGGCTACACCTTC.